These 30 T cell receptor beta chains originate from one sample sequenced in a study of OX40 agonist ivuxolimab in advanced cancers. The data were produced by immunoSEQ multiplex PCR, yet TCRdb's version contains in-frame clones alone and is incomplete. The sample includes tens of thousands of clones, approximately 89% of them seen just once. The sample consisted of CD4+ or CD8+ T cells sorted from blood, taken in a trial of the OX40 agonist ivuxolimab. These receptors were taken from an adult with an advanced solid tumor such as melanoma, head and neck, liver or kidney cancer.

There are a few counts of this clone. The genes are TRBV5-8 and TRBJ1-1; TRBD1 matches at 9 bases. The CDR3 extends over 16 amino acids. The V and J ends lost 3 bases and 3 bases, in that order; junction bases with no gene match: 9. Germline V CDR1 and CDR2: SGHTS, YDEGEE. CDR3 sequence (DNA): TGTGCCAGCAGCTCCTACAGGGGGCGTTTGGACACTGAAGCTTTCTTT. Protein product: CASSSYRGRLDTEAFF.

This clone was found once. The J gene is TRBJ2-7, the V gene TRBV2; TRBD1 matches at 9 bases. This CDR3 comprises 13 residues. Germline CDR1 reads SNHLY; CDR2 reads FYNNEI. Losses at the gene ends were 9 bases for V and 2 bases for J; bases not matched to a gene: 5. CDR3 in DNA: TGTGCCAGTTCCGGGACAGGGACCTACGAGCAGTACTTC. Its translation: CASSGTGTYEQYF.

The chain has TRBV18 and TRBJ2-3; 7 nucleotides line up with TRBD1. Trimming removed 3 bases from V and 2 bases from J; junction bases left unmatched: 5. The CDR3 length is 15 residues. In germline, CDR1 is KGHSH, CDR2 LQKENI. CDR3 coding DNA: TGTGCCAGCTCACCCTCCGGGACAGACACAGATACGCAGTATTTT. Translating it yields CASSPSGTDTDTQYF.

This rearrangement joins TRBV5-4 to TRBJ2-3, with 10 bases that match TRBD2. Germline CDR1 and CDR2: SGHNT and YYREEE (reference sequence). The CDR3 is made up of 15 amino acids. V was pared by 4 bases and J by 1 base, with 3 bases of the junction left unmatched. The CDR3 reads CASSLAGARTDTQYF. The DNA of the CDR3 is TGTGCCAGCAGCCTAGCGGGGGCCCGCACAGATACGCAGTATTTT. The full variable domain, with the rest looked up from reference TRBV5-4 and TRBJ2-3, is ETGVTQSPTHLIKTRGQQVTLRCSSQSGHNTVSWYQQALGQGPQFIFQYYREEENGRGNFPPRFSGLQFPNYSSELNVNALELDDSALYLCASSLAGARTDTQYFGPGTRLTVL.

This rearrangement joins TRBV6-6 to TRBJ1-2; no clear D gene. Germline CDR1 and CDR2: MNHNY and SVGAGI (reference sequence). V dropped 7 bases and J dropped 2 bases, with 14 bases sitting between them. CDR3 length: 14 residues. Here the CDR3 reads CASKASGINYGYTF. In DNA, the CDR3 is TGTGCCAGCAAGGCGTCAGGCATCAACTATGGCTACACCTTC.

This chain uses TRBV27 with TRBJ2-1; tentatively, D is TRBD1 (6 bases). Germline values: CDR1 MNHEY, CDR2 SMNVEV (reference sequence). Trimming left V 6 bases short and J 4 bases short, with 10 bases between. The CDR3 consists of 13 residues. The CDR3: CASRIQGYNEQFF. The CDR3, as DNA: TGTGCCAGCAGAATACAGGGTTACAATGAGCAGTTCTTC.

The gene calls are TRBV6-6 and TRBJ2-3, with D possibly TRBD1 on 6 matching bases. V dropped 6 bases and J dropped 7 bases, with 20 bases sitting between them. This CDR3 contains 15 residues. Germline V CDR1 and CDR2: MNHNY, SVGAGI (reference sequence). The CDR3 DNA sequence: TGTGCCAGCAGCCCCGGGACACAAATTGCTTATACGCAGTATTTT. It translates to CASSPGTQIAYTQYF.

This sequence joins TRBV5-1 and TRBJ2-5; 10 bases map to TRBD2. This CDR3 region has 18 residues. The germline V gene has CDR1 SGHRS and CDR2 YFSETQ. V lost 4 bases, J lost 1 base, and 13 bases stayed unmatched. The CDR3 is CASSPGSLAGVIQETQYF. The CDR3 region has the DNA TGCGCCAGCAGCCCAGGCTCGCTAGCGGGGGTGATCCAAGAGACCCAGTACTTC.

This clone was detected only once. The chain recombines TRBV5-1 with TRBJ2-7, with TRBD2 as a possible D gene (5 bases). The CDR3 loop spans 14 amino acids. The germline gives CDR1 SGHRS, CDR2 YFSETQ. Trimming left V 0 bases short and J 3 bases short, with 10 bases between. The CDR3 nucleotides read TGCGCCAGCAGCTTGGGTGGGGAGCGCTACGAGCAGTACTTC. Translated, it gives CASSLGGERYEQYF.

The J gene is TRBJ1-1, the V gene TRBV20-1; D is unresolved. This CDR3 region has 11 residues. The V gene's germline CDR1 is DFQATT and CDR2 SNEGSKA (reference sequence). The V gene lost 6 bases and the J gene lost 1 base, with 6 bases spanning the gap. CDR3 nucleotides: TGCAGTGCCCTTAAGAACACTGAAGCTTTCTTT. This translates into CSALKNTEAFF.

A word on this clone: Other DNA sequences in the same sample also yield this CDR3. The chain couples TRBV5-1 to TRBJ2-5; D gene ambiguous. The CDR3 extends over 12 amino acids. Trimming pared 5 bases from V and 3 bases from J, leaving 8 bases between. Germline lookup yields CDR1 SGHRS and CDR2 YFSETQ. The CDR3 protein is CASSLGEETQYF. CDR3 in DNA: TGCGCCAGCAGTCTTGGCGAAGAGACCCAGTACTTC.

This clone came up once. This rearrangement joins TRBV10-2 to TRBJ1-5; no reliable D call. The CDR3 runs to 14 residues. Germline V gene sequence: CDR1 WSHSY, CDR2 SAAADI. V was pared by 10 bases and J by 6 bases, with 19 bases between. DNA for the CDR3: TGCGCCACCGAGATGGGAGGGAACGGTCAGCCCCAGCATTTT. This translates into CATEMGGNGQPQHF.

The chain links TRBV29-1 to TRBJ1-1; the D is unclear. The CDR3 is 13 residues long. CDR1 is SQVTM, CDR2 ANQGSEA, per germline. Trimming pared 4 bases from V and 1 base from J, leaving 10 bases between. CDR3 sequence reads: CSVAVGWNTEAFF. As DNA, the CDR3 is TGCAGCGTTGCCGTGGGTTGGAACACTGAAGCTTTCTTT.

J is TRBJ1-2 and V is TRBV7-9; D remains unclear. The V gene lost 1 base and the J gene lost 0 bases, with 3 bases spanning the gap. CDR3 size: 13 residues. CDR1 is SEHNR, CDR2 FQNEAQ, per germline (reference sequence). The chain's CDR3 is CASSLVSNYGYTF. CDR3 sequence (DNA): TGTGCCAGCAGCTTAGTGTCTAACTATGGCTACACCTTC. The whole variable domain, filled in from reference TRBV7-9 and TRBJ1-2, reads DTGVSQNPRHKITKRGQNVTFRCDPISEHNRLYWYRQTLGQGPEFLTYFQNEAQLEKSRLLSDRFSAERPKGSFSTLEIQRTEQGDSAMYLCASSLVSNYGYTFGSGTRLTVV.

This chain joins TRBV5-6 and TRBJ2-3; D could derive from TRBD1 or TRBD2 (5 bases each). Germline-derived CDR1 and CDR2 are SGHDT and YYEEEE. The V and J ends lost 4 bases and 3 bases respectively, with 9 bases between them. The CDR3 extends over 13 amino acids. The CDR3, as DNA: TGTGCCAGCAGCCTGGGACCTACAGATACGCAGTATTTT. Translation gives CASSLGPTDTQYF.

The rearrangement links TRBV5-1 to TRBJ2-1; TRBD2 matches 15 bases. The CDR3 contains 16 residues. Trimming removed 1 base from V and 10 bases from J; junction bases left unmatched: 6. Per the germline V gene, CDR1 is SGHRS and CDR2 is YFSETQ. In nucleotides, the CDR3 is TGCGCCAGCAGCTTGAGGACTAGCGGGAGGGCGGGAGAGCAGTTCTTC. Residues: CASSLRTSGRAGEQFF.

This chain uses TRBV15 with TRBJ1-4, with a possible D match to TRBD1 (5 bases). The V gene lost 1 base and the J gene lost 6 bases, with 12 bases spanning the gap. The germline V gene encodes CDR1 LNHNV and CDR2 YYDKDF (reference sequence). This CDR3 has 15 residues. Here the CDR3 DNA reads TGTGCCACCAGCAGAGGGGGGAACGTTGATGAAAAACTGTTTTTT. Translating it yields CATSRGGNVDEKLFF.

The chain employs TRBV2 and TRBJ1-5; 8 nucleotides line up with TRBD1. Germline assignment: CDR1 SNHLY and CDR2 FYNNEI. V trimming: 1 base; J trimming: 5 bases; junction bases outside the gene matches: 4. The CDR3 contains 15 residues. The CDR3 spells CASSEGDRSHQPQHF. The CDR3 DNA reads TGTGCCAGCAGTGAAGGGGACAGGAGCCATCAGCCCCAGCATTTT.

The V gene is TRBV27, the J gene TRBJ2-6, with unresolved D. Trimming took 0 bases from V and 0 from J, leaving 6 bases between them. The CDR3 totals 16 residues. In germline, CDR1 is MNHEY, CDR2 SMNVEV (reference sequence). The CDR3 spells CASSLSAVSGANVLTF. CDR3 sequence (DNA): TGTGCCAGCAGTTTATCGGCAGTCTCTGGGGCCAACGTCCTGACTTTC.

The rearrangement links TRBV7-9 to TRBJ2-1; maybe TRBD1 (6 bases). The CDR3 is made up of 15 amino acids. Trimming shortened V by 5 bases and J by 0 bases, and 11 bases separated the two germline ends. Germline V gives CDR1 SEHNR, CDR2 FQNEAQ (reference sequence). CDR3 nucleotide sequence: TGTGCCAGCAGCCAACAGGGCAGCTCCTACAATGAGCAGTTCTTC. Its protein product is CASSQQGSSYNEQFF.

The chain joins TRBV28 to TRBJ1-1; maybe TRBD1 (5 bases). The V end lost 5 bases, the J end lost 3 bases, and 10 bases lay between the germline ends. Germline values: CDR1 MDHEN, CDR2 SYDVKM. CDR3 length: 13 amino acids. CDR3 nucleotides: TGTGCCAGCAGTCGGGGGGTAGACACTGAAGCTTTCTTT. Its translation is CASSRGVDTEAFF.

The rearrangement uses TRBV30 and TRBJ1-3; D remains unclear. Germline V CDR1 and CDR2: GTSNPN, SVGIG (reference sequence). This CDR3 spans 13 amino acids. V lost 4 bases to trimming and J lost 4 bases, with 11 bases between them. The CDR3 region has the DNA TGTGCCTGGACTGCGGTTGTCGGAAACACCATATATTTT. Protein sequence: CAWTAVVGNTIYF. The variable domain in full, with the rest retrieved from reference TRBV30 and TRBJ1-3, is SQTIHQWPATLVQPVGSPLSLECTVEGTSNPNLYWYRQAAGRGLQLLFYSVGIGQISSEVPQNLSASRPQDRQFILSSKKLLLSDSGFYLCAWTAVVGNTIYFGEGSWLTVV.

The CDR3 nucleotides are TGTGCCAGCAGCGAAACGGTGAACACCGGGGAGCTGTTTTTT. Amino acids: CASSETVNTGELFF. The chain couples TRBV9 to TRBJ2-2; D not resolved. Germline CDR1 SGDLS, CDR2 YYNGEE. V lost 3 bases and J lost 1, with 7 bases in between. This CDR3 has 14 residues.

This clone was observed once. This chain joins TRBV28 and TRBJ2-5; D is unresolved. CDR1 is MDHEN and CDR2 is SYDVKM in the germline V gene. The CDR3 runs 13 residues. Trimming stripped 7 bases from V and 5 bases from J, with 14 bases between. The CDR3 DNA reads TGTGCCAGCACCGACCATTTCCAGGAGACCCAGTACTTC. It yields the protein CASTDHFQETQYF.

The chain is built from TRBV6-5 and TRBJ1-1; 8 positions agree with TRBD1. Germline values: CDR1 MNHEY, CDR2 SVGAGI. The CDR3 length is 13 residues. J gave up 4 bases and V 6 bases, and 4 bases lay outside the gene matches. CDR3 region: CASRHTGGTEAFF. The CDR3 nucleotides are TGTGCCAGCAGGCATACAGGGGGCACTGAAGCTTTCTTT.

This rearrangement joins TRBV6-1 to TRBJ1-4; D call uncertain. The V end was cut by 0 bases, the J end by 4 bases, with 12 bases between. Germline V CDR1 and CDR2: MNHNS, SASEGT. The CDR3 sequence is 16 residues long. The CDR3 coding sequence is TGTGCCAGCAGTGAAGCTTCCGTAGGGATTAATGAAAAACTGTTTTTT. Protein: CASSEASVGINEKLFF.

The rearrangement joins TRBV6-1 to TRBJ2-5; D possibly uses TRBD1 or TRBD2 (5 bases each). From germline, CDR1 is MNHNS and CDR2 SASEGT. The V gene lost 5 bases and the J gene lost 1 base, with 11 bases spanning the gap. This CDR3 spans 14 amino acids. CDR3 region: CASSSQGPQETQYF. In DNA, the CDR3 is TGTGCCAGCAGTAGCCAGGGACCCCAAGAGACCCAGTACTTC.

The J gene is TRBJ2-7, the V gene TRBV28; 10 bases map to TRBD1. CDR1 is MDHEN and CDR2 is SYDVKM in the germline V gene. Unmatched junction bases numbered 18, after V lost 7 bases and J lost 3 bases. This CDR3 region has 18 residues. Here the CDR3 reads CASMVKLFWGQGIYEQYF. The CDR3 nucleotides read TGTGCCAGCATGGTTAAACTCTTCTGGGGACAGGGGATCTACGAGCAGTACTTC.

V is TRBV2 and J is TRBJ1-5; tentatively, D is TRBD1 (5 bases). V lost 2 bases to trimming and J lost 5 bases, with 16 bases between them. CDR3 length: 16 residues. The V gene's germline CDR1 is SNHLY and CDR2 FYNNEI. This CDR3 reads CASSELLRVEDQPQHF. The CDR3 bases are TGTGCCAGCAGTGAACTACTCAGGGTGGAGGATCAGCCCCAGCATTTT.

The genes are TRBV6-5 and TRBJ2-3; unclear D gene. Trimming left V 2 bases short and J 0 bases short, with 12 bases between. CDR3 length: 16 amino acids. Looked up from germline, CDR1 is MNHEY and CDR2 is SVGAGI. In nucleotides, the CDR3 is TGTGCCAGCAGTTACAAGGTGGAGTTGAGCACAGATACGCAGTATTTT. This codes for CASSYKVELSTDTQYF.